This T cell receptor (beta chain) was captured in a study of blood T cell repertoires in COVID-19 (dated by TCRdb to the early 2020s). For the study in its entirety: Samples covering the acute and convalescent phases of COVID-19 were provided by collaborators in the United States, Italy and Spain. The material from the prospective study consisted of cDNA or gDNA derived from T cells, B-cell-depleted T cells, or PBMCs. Subjects who had been exposed to COVID-19, were actively infected with it, or had recovered from it provided the deeply sampled blood TCRbeta repertoires that made up the dataset. The repertoires were released in a freely available public database meant as a resource for research on the immune response to SARS-CoV-2. Samples were obtained from the ongoing ImmuneRACE study (first 160 participants) and from roughly 1,300 subjects provided by 6 global collaborators. A de-identified subject ID, COVID-19 status, age in years and sex were almost always included in the sample metadata. Where available, HLA class I and class II types were obtained from metadata supplied by the sample provider rather than from assay-based typing.

The CDR3 starts with the cysteine, ends with the phenylalanine, and has 14 residues. Kept here is only the CDR3 DNA, which spans 42 bases and is read in frame from base 1. Deletion took 3 bases off V and 1 base off J, with a span of 11 bases between the germline ends. CDR1 SQVTM and CDR2 ANQGSEA were looked up in the germline V gene. This clone was picked up a small number of times. Its antigen remains unidentified. Base qualities are missing; no much larger clone stands one base away. Each collaborating institution followed its own protocols to collect whole blood in K2EDTA tubes. For TCRbeta analysis, collaborator samples were shipped as frozen whole blood, as isolated PBMCs, or as DNA extracted from either sample type. General conclusions and limits of the study: Clinical and demographic metadata were provided uncurated, with the amount varying by source and participant.

The immunoSEQ Assay, a bias-controlled multiplex PCR, was used to amplify TCRbeta CDR3 regions from genomic DNA. The paper's data handling went like this. Nucleated cell counts per sample were estimated from amplification of reference gene primers within the assay. Sequence reads were collapsed and filtered to measure the absolute abundance of every unique TCRbeta CDR3 rearrangement. For each sample, productive Simpson clonality was calculated as the square root of Simpson's diversity index across productive rearrangements. In TCRdb, the immuneACCESS table is reduced to in-frame sequences with V and J assigned. These tables do not hold every clone; where another copy was compared, an unresolved V gene accounts for under half, and the others remain unexplained. Clonal size and the V and J genes are those of that table, whereas D and trimming came from the DNA. The sample table lists over 80,000 clones, roughly 88% of them with a count of one. The ten biggest clones cover 6% to 8% of the sample.

The sample comprised peripheral blood. The origin of this receptor is a man in his 70s with acute or convalescent COVID-19. The chain was built from TRBV29-1 and TRBJ2-3; no confident D gene assignment can be made. CDR3 region: CSVDWPQGTDTQYF. The nucleotides read TGCAGCGTTGATTGGCCTCAGGGCACAGATACGCAGTATTTT.